This T cell receptor (beta chain) stems from a study of OX40 agonist ivuxolimab in advanced cancers. Study at large: At doses from 0.01 to 10 mg/kg, patients were given intravenous ivuxolimab every 2 weeks. Cohort: 82.7% men, mean age approximately 64, aged roughly 23 to 90. Earlier anti-PD-1, anti-PD-L1 or anti-CTLA-4 therapy was permitted; roughly 37% had received some. Findings and caveats of the study: Compared with CD4+, CD8+ T cells on average had more expanded clones.

Sequenced by immunoSEQ multiplex PCR; TCRdb stores in-frame clones only, minus some. Of roughly 66,000 clones detected, roughly 87% appear once; the ten largest clones hold roughly 2.3%. This CDR3 is 15 amino acids long. Germline CDR1 and CDR2: MGHRA and YSYEKL. Trimming cost V 1 base and J 5 bases, with 14 bases left between them. Turning to this clone: As yet, its antigen is unknown.

This specimen consisted of CD4+ or CD8+ T cells sorted from blood, obtained in a trial of the OX40 agonist ivuxolimab. V is TRBV4-1 and J is TRBJ1-2; D perhaps matches TRBD1 (6 bases). The clonotype comes from an adult with an advanced solid tumor such as melanoma, head and neck, liver or kidney cancer. CDR3 protein: CASSQGDRTVYGYTF. As DNA, the CDR3 is TGCGCCAGCAGCCAAGGGGACCGGACAGTATATGGCTACACCTTC.